A selection of T cell receptor beta chains follows, all from one sample in a study of blood T cell repertoires in COVID-19. The table came from immunoSEQ multiplex PCR; TCRdb's copy has only in-frame clones and leaves some out. The table shows tens of thousands of clones, with 70% to 85% occurring only once. The source material was peripheral blood. Source of these receptors: a man aged 65 to 85 with acute or convalescent COVID-19. The CDR3 runs from the conserved cysteine through the conserved F or W. The order of the fields is CDR3 DNA, CDR3 protein, D gene, J gene, clone size, V gene. The D gene is left open where the match is weak. A row's size may be missing; if present it is once, few, many or a size class.

TGTGCCAGCAGCCAGGACAGGGGGTTATATAATTCACCCCTCCACTTT CASSQDRGLYNSPLHF TRBD1 TRBJ1-6 NA TRBV3-1/TRBV3-2
TGTGCCAGTAGTATTCTACAGGGACATCAGCCCCAGCATTTT CASSILQGHQPQHF NA TRBJ1-5 NA TRBV19
TGTGCCAGCACCACCACGATGACTAGAAATGAGCAGTTCTTC CASTTTMTRNEQFF NA TRBJ2-1 NA TRBV28
TGTGCCAGCAGTTTTCCCGACAGCCTAAATGAAAAACTGTTTTTT CASSFPDSLNEKLFF NA TRBJ1-4 NA TRBV28
TGTGCCAGCAGCACGGCGGGGTACCAAGAGACCCAGTACTTC CASSTAGYQETQYF NA TRBJ2-5 NA TRBV7-9
TGCGCCAGCAGCCATACCAGGGACTCTGGAAACACCATATATTTT CASSHTRDSGNTIYF NA TRBJ1-3 once TRBV4-1
TGTGCCCGCAGCCCATCCGGGGGACTCGCGGGGGGGCCGAGCGTAGCAGATACGCAGTATTTT CARSPSGGLAGGPSVADTQYF TRBD2 TRBJ2-3 NA TRBV3-1/TRBV3-2
TGCAGCGCTATTTACAGGGGAAATGAGTATGGCTACACCTTC CSAIYRGNEYGYTF TRBD1 TRBJ1-2 NA TRBV29-1
TGCGCCAGCAGCCAAAGGTCAATCCGGCAACGGGGTGACGGGGAGCTGTTTTTT CASSQRSIRQRGDGELFF NA TRBJ2-2 NA TRBV4-1
TGTGCCAGTACCCCAATCACAGGGGTCACCGGGGAGCTGTTTTTT CASTPITGVTGELFF TRBD1 TRBJ2-2 once TRBV19
TGCGCCAGCAGCTTTTTCCCGACAGGAACCTACGAGCAGTACTTC CASSFFPTGTYEQYF NA TRBJ2-7 few TRBV5-1
TGCGCCAGCAGCTTGGGATGGGGGCCAACTAATGAAAAACTGTTTTTT CASSLGWGPTNEKLFF NA TRBJ1-4 few TRBV5-1
TGTGCCAGCTCACCGGACAGGAATGAGCAGTTCTTC CASSPDRNEQFF TRBD1 TRBJ2-1 NA TRBV18
TGCGCCAGCAGCCCGGGACTGGAACTGTACGAGCAGTACTTC CASSPGLELYEQYF NA TRBJ2-7 few TRBV4-1
TGTGCCAGCTGTGGGGGGTGGGGTGAAGCTTTCTTT CASCGGWGEAFF NA TRBJ1-1 NA TRBV12-3/TRBV12-4
TGTGCCAGCAGTCCTCGGACAGATGAAAAACTGTTTTTT CASSPRTDEKLFF NA TRBJ1-4 few TRBV28
TGTGCCAGCAGCACCCGGACAGGCCCCAATGAGCAGTTCTTC CASSTRTGPNEQFF TRBD1 TRBJ2-1 NA TRBV14
TGCGCCAGCAGCCAAGTGTTTGTGGGCTTTAATTCACCCCTCCACTTT CASSQVFVGFNSPLHF NA TRBJ1-6 NA TRBV4-1
TGTGCCAGCAGTGGGGACAGGGAGAACTACGAGCAGTACTTC CASSGDRENYEQYF TRBD1 TRBJ2-7 NA TRBV2
TGTGCCAGCAGGTTAGCGGGGCCATACAATGAGCAGTTCTTC CASRLAGPYNEQFF TRBD2 TRBJ2-1 NA TRBV6-6
TGTGCCAGCAGTCGACAGGGGAGAGGAGAGACCCAGTACTTC CASSRQGRGETQYF TRBD1 TRBJ2-5 NA TRBV28
TGTGCCACCAGCAGAGGGGCGAACACTGAAGCTTTCTTT CATSRGANTEAFF NA TRBJ1-1 NA TRBV15
TGTGCCAGCAGCCCGGGAGTTTTAACGCAGTATTTT CASSPGVLTQYF NA TRBJ2-3 once TRBV11-2
TGTGCCAGCAGCCCGACAGGGATTCATGGCTACACCTTC CASSPTGIHGYTF TRBD1 TRBJ1-2 NA TRBV11-2
TGTGCCATCTCAGGGGGGAGCAATCAGCCCCAGCATTTT CAISGGSNQPQHF TRBD1 TRBJ1-5 NA TRBV10-3
TGTGCCAGCAGCCAAGGAATGGCACAGGGGAACTATGGCTACACCTTC CASSQGMAQGNYGYTF TRBD1 TRBJ1-2 NA TRBV3-1/TRBV3-2
TGTGCCACCCAACGGGGGGAGGATTCACCCCTCCACTTT CATQRGEDSPLHF NA TRBJ1-6 NA TRBV6-5
TGTGCCAGCAGTAGACAGGGCCTCGAGACCCAGTACTTC CASSRQGLETQYF TRBD1 TRBJ2-5 NA TRBV12-3/TRBV12-4
TGCGCCAGCAGCCAAGAGGCTAGCGGGGCCGCGGGTGAGCAGTTCTTC CASSQEASGAAGEQFF TRBD2 TRBJ2-1 few TRBV4-1
TGTGCCAGCACAGGCGGTAGGGGAACCTATAATTCACCCCTCCACTTT CASTGGRGTYNSPLHF NA TRBJ1-6 NA TRBV28
TGTGCCAGCAGCTTGGCCCGGGACAGGATGGGGGAGACCCAGTACTTC CASSLARDRMGETQYF TRBD1 TRBJ2-5 NA TRBV5-4
TGTGCCAGCACCATGAACACTGAAGCTTTCTTT CASTMNTEAFF NA TRBJ1-1 NA TRBV12-3/TRBV12-4
TGTGCCATCAACAGAAGCAGGGGGCTGCGCACCGGGGAGCTGTTTTTT CAINRSRGLRTGELFF TRBD1 TRBJ2-2 NA TRBV10-3
TGCAGCGTTGTAAACAGTTTCGTCGAGCAGTACTTC CSVVNSFVEQYF NA TRBJ2-7 NA TRBV29-1
TGCAGCGTGGGGCTGGGCACCTATGGCTACACCTTC CSVGLGTYGYTF NA TRBJ1-2 NA TRBV29-1
TGCGCCTCGTGCAAAGGGACAGAAGGTGAAAAACTGTTTTTT CASCKGTEGEKLFF TRBD1 TRBJ1-4 NA TRBV4-1
TGTGCCAGCAGCTTCGGACAGCGTGCTTTCTTT CASSFGQRAFF NA TRBJ1-1 NA TRBV11-2
TGTGCCAGCAGCCAAGGTCTAGGCGGGGGGGCAACAGGCACCGGGGAGCTGTTTTTT CASSQGLGGGATGTGELFF TRBD2 TRBJ2-2 NA TRBV4-2
TGTGCCAGCAGCTTAGGTCCCAGGATCATGAACACTGAAGCTTTCTTT CASSLGPRIMNTEAFF NA TRBJ1-1 NA TRBV13
TGTGCCAGCAGTGCGAGCGGGGTTACAGGGAATGAGCAGTTCTTC CASSASGVTGNEQFF NA TRBJ2-1 NA TRBV5-5
TGTGCCACCTGGGACAGGGGCGCCACCGGGGAGCTGTTTTTT CATWDRGATGELFF TRBD1 TRBJ2-2 NA TRBV10-3
TGCGCCAGCAGCTTGGCCGAGGGGGCTGGAAACACCATATATTTT CASSLAEGAGNTIYF NA TRBJ1-3 once TRBV5-1
TGTGCCAGCAGTTTAGGTTCACTCAATGAGCAGTTCTTC CASSLGSLNEQFF NA TRBJ2-1 NA TRBV12-3/TRBV12-4
TGTGCCTGGACGGGACAGTTGAACACTGAAGCTTTCTTT CAWTGQLNTEAFF TRBD1 TRBJ1-1 NA TRBV30
TGCAGTGCTAGTTATGACGAGGACAATGAGCAGTTCTTC CSASYDEDNEQFF NA TRBJ2-1 few TRBV20-1
TGTGCCAGCAGCCTTAAGCGGCCTGGGAACACCGGGGAGCTGTTTTTT CASSLKRPGNTGELFF NA TRBJ2-2 once TRBV27
TGTGCCACCGCTTCCGGGACAGGGGACACCGGGGAGCTGTTTTTT CATASGTGDTGELFF TRBD1 TRBJ2-2 NA TRBV25-1
TGTGCCACCAGTGGGACAGGCGGCTATGGCTACACCTTC CATSGTGGYGYTF TRBD1 TRBJ1-2 once TRBV24-1
TGTGCCAGCTCACCACGGGACAGAGAGACCCAGTACTTC CASSPRDRETQYF TRBD1 TRBJ2-5 NA TRBV18
TGCAGTGCTAGTAACCAGCGGGGCACAGATACGCAGTATTTT CSASNQRGTDTQYF NA TRBJ2-3 many TRBV20-1
TGCGCCAGCAGGAAAGACAATGGTCCCTACGAGCAGTACTTC CASRKDNGPYEQYF NA TRBJ2-7 NA TRBV10-1
TGTGCCAGCAGCTTAGCGTTACAGCATCCCCTCCACTTT CASSLALQHPLHF NA TRBJ1-6 NA TRBV7-2
TGTGCCAGCAGCTCACAGGGCCTCTCTGGAAACACCATATATTTT CASSSQGLSGNTIYF NA TRBJ1-3 NA TRBV11-2
TGTGCCAGCAGGGGACAGTTCGAGACCCAGTACTTC CASRGQFETQYF TRBD1 TRBJ2-5 NA TRBV6-5